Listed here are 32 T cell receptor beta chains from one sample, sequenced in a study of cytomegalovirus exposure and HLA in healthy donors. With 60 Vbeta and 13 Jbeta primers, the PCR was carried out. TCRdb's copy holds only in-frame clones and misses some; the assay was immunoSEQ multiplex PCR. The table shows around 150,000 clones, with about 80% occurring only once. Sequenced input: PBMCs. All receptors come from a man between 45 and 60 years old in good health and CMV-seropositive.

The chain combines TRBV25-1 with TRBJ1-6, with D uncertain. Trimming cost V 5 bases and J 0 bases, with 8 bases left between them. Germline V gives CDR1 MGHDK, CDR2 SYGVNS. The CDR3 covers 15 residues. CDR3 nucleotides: TGTGCCAGCAGTCCGGTGAACTCCTATAATTCACCCCTCCACTTT. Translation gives CASSPVNSYNSPLHF.

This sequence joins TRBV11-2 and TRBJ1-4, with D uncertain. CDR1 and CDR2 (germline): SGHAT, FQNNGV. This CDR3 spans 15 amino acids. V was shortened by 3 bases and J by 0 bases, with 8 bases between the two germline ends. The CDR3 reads CASSFLGTTNEKLFF. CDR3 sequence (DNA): TGTGCCAGCAGCTTTCTCGGGACAACTAATGAAAAACTGTTTTTT.

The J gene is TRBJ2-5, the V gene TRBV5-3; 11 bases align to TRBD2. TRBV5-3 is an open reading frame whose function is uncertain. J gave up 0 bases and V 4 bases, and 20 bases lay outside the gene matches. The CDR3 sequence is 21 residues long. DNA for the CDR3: TGTGCCAGAAGCGAATTCCTTACTAGCGGGGGAGAGGATTGGGACCAAGAGACCCAGTACTTC. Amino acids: CARSEFLTSGGEDWDQETQYF.

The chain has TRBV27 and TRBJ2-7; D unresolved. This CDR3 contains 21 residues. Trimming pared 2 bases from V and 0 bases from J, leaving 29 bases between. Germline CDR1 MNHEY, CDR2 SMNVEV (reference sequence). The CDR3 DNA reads TGTGCCAGCAGTTTAATTTCTCCCGCCGTTCCACTGAAAGTAAGCTCCTACGAGCAGTACTTC. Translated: CASSLISPAVPLKVSSYEQYF.

CDR3: CASSLTTGGNTEAFF. The CDR3 DNA is TGCGCCAGCAGCCTAACGACAGGGGGCAACACTGAAGCTTTCTTT. V and J are TRBV5-1 and TRBJ1-1; 10 nucleotides align to TRBD1. This CDR3 is 15 amino acids long. Germline assignment: CDR1 SGHRS and CDR2 YFSETQ. V shed 4 bases and J 2 bases; nucleotides not matched to a gene: 5.

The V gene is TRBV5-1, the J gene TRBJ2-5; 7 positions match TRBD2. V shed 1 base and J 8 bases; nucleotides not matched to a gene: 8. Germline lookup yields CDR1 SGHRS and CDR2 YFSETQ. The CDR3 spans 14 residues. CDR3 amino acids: CASSLTGGPATQYF. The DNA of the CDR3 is TGCGCCAGCAGCTTGACGGGGGGTCCAGCCACCCAGTACTTC.

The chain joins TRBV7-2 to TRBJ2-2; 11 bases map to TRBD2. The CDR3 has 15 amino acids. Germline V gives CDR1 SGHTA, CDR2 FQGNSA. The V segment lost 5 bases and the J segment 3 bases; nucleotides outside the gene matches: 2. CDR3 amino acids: CASSQLAGDTGELFF. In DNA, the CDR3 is TGTGCCAGCAGCCAACTAGCGGGGGACACCGGGGAGCTGTTTTTT.

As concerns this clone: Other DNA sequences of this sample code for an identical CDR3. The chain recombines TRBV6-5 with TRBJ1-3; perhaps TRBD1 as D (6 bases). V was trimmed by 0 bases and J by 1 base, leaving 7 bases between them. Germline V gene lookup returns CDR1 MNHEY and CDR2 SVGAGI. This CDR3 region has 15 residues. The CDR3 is CASSYSTGSGNTIYF. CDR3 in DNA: TGTGCCAGCAGTTACTCGACAGGATCTGGAAACACCATATATTTT.

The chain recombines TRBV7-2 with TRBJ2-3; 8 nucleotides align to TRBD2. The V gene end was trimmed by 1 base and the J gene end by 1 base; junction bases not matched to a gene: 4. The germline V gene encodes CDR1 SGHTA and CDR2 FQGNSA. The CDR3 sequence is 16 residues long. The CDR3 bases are TGTGCCAGCAGCTTAGTCGGGGGGGCTGGCACAGATACGCAGTATTTT. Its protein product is CASSLVGGAGTDTQYF.

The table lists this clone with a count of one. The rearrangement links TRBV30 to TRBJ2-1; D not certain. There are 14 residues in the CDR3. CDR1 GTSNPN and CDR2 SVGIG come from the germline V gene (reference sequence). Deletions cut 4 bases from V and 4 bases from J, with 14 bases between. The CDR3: CAWTRLVVYNEQFF. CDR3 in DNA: TGTGCCTGGACCCGACTCGTGGTGTACAATGAGCAGTTCTTC.

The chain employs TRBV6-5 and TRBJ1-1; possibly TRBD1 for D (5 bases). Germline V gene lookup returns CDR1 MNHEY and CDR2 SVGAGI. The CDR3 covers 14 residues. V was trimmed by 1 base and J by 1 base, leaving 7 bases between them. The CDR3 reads CASSYWQGNTEAFF. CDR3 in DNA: TGTGCCAGCAGTTACTGGCAGGGGAACACTGAAGCTTTCTTT.

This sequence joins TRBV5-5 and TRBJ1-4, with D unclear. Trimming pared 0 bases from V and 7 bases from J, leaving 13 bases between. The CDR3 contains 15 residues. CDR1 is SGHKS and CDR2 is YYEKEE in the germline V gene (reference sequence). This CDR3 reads CASSLAPGVIEKLFF. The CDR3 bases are TGTGCCAGCAGCTTGGCCCCAGGTGTTATTGAAAAACTGTTTTTT.

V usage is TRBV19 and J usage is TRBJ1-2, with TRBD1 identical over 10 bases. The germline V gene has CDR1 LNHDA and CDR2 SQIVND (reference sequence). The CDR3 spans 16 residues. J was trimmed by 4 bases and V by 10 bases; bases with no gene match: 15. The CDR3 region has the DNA TGTGCCACTACGACAGGGGGCTCCTCATACAGCTATGGCTACACCTTC. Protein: CATTTGGSSYSYGYTF. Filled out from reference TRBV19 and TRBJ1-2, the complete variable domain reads DGGITQSPKYLFRKEGQNVTLSCEQNLNHDAMYWYRQDPGQGLRLIYYSQIVNDFQKGDIAEGYSVSREKKESFPLTVTSAQKNPTAFYLCATTTGGSSYSYGYTFGSGTRLTVV.

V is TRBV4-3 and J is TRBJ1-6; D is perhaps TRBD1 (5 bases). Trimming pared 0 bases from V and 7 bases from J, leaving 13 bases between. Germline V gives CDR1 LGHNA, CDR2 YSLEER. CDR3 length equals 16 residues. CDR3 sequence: CASSQEVGEGNSPLHF. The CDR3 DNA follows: TGCGCCAGCAGCCAAGAGGTGGGGGAGGGCAATTCACCCCTCCACTTT.

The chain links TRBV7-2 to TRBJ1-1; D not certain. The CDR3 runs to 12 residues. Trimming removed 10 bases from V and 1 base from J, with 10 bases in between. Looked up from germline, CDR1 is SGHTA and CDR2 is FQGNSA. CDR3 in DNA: TGTGCCACCGGAGGAAGGAACACTGAAGCTTTCTTT. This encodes CATGGRNTEAFF. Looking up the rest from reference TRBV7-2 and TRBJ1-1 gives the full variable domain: GAGVSQSPSNKVTEKGKDVELRCDPISGHTALYWYRQSLGQGLEFLIYFQGNSAPDKSGLPSDRFSAERTGGSVSTLTIQRTQQEDSAVYLCATGGRNTEAFFGQGTRLTVV.

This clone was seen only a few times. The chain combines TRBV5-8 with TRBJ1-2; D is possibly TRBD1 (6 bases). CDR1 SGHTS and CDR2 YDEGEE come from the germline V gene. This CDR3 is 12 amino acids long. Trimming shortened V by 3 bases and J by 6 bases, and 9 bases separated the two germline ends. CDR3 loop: CASSSWTDGYTF. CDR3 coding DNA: TGTGCCAGCAGCTCTTGGACAGATGGCTACACCTTC. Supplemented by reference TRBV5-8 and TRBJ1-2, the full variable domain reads EAGVTQSPTHLIKTRGQQATLRCSPISGHTSVYWYQQALGLGLQFLLWYDEGEERNRGNFPPRFSGRQFPNYSSELNVNALELEDSALYLCASSSWTDGYTFGSGTRLTVV.

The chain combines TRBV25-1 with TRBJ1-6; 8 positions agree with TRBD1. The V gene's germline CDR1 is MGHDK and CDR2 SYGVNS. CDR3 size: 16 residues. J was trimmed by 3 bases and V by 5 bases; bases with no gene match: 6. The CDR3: CASSRQGRGYNSPLHF. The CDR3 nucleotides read TGTGCCAGCAGTAGACAGGGGCGTGGCTATAATTCACCCCTCCACTTT.

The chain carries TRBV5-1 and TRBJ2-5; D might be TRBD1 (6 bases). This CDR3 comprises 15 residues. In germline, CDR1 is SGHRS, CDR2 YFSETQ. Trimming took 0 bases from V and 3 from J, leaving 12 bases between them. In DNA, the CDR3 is TGCGCCAGCAGCTTGGCCCCCTGGGACAAAGAGACCCAGTACTTC. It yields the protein CASSLAPWDKETQYF.

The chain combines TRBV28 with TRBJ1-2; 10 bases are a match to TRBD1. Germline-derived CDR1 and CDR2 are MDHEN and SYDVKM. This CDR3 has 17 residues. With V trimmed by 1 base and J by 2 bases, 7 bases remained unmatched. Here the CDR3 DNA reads TGTGCCAGCAGTTTATCTGGGACAGGGGACCGAAACTATGGCTACACCTTC. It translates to CASSLSGTGDRNYGYTF.

CDR3 sequence reads: CAWICRGRKSPLHF. The CDR3 region has the DNA TGTGCCTGGATTTGCAGGGGGCGGAAATCACCCCTCCACTTT. The J gene is TRBJ1-6, the V gene TRBV30; 8 bases map to TRBD1. Germline V gene data show CDR1 as GTSNPN and CDR2 as SVGIG (reference sequence). This CDR3 has 14 amino acids. V lost 4 bases, J lost 10 bases, and 9 bases stayed unmatched.

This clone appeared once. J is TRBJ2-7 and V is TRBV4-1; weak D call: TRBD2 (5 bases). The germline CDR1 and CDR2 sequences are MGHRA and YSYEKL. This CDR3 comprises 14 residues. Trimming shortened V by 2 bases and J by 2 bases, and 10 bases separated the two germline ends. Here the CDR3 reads CASSQTGKTYEQYF. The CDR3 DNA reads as TGCGCCAGCAGCCAAACCGGGAAGACCTACGAGCAGTACTTC.

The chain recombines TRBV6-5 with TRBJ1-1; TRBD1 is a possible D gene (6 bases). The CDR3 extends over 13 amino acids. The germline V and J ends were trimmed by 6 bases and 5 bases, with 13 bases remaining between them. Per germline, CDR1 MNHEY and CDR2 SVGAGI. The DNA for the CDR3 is TGTGCCAGCAGCAACACTAGGGGGACTGAAGCTTTCTTT. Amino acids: CASSNTRGTEAFF.

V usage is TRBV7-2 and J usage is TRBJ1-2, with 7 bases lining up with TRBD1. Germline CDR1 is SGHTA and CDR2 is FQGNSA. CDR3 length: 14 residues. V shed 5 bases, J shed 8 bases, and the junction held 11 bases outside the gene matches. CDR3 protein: CASSVGQVHLGYTF. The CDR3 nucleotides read TGTGCCAGCAGCGTTGGACAGGTTCATCTGGGCTACACCTTC. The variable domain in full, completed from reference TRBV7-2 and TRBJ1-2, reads GAGVSQSPSNKVTEKGKDVELRCDPISGHTALYWYRQSLGQGLEFLIYFQGNSAPDKSGLPSDRFSAERTGGSVSTLTIQRTQQEDSAVYLCASSVGQVHLGYTFGSGTRLTVV.

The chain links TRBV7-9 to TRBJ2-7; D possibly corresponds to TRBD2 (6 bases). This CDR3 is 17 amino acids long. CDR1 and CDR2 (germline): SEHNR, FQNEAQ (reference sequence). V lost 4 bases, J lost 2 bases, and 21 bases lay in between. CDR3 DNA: TGTGCCAGCAGCTCCGACTCTGGAGCGGGTCCACCCTACGAGCAGTACTTC. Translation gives CASSSDSGAGPPYEQYF.

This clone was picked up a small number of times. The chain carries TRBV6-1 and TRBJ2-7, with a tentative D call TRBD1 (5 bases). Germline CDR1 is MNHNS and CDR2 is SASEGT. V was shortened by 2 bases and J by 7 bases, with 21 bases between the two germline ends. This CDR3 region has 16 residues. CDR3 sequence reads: CASSESLTARRAEQYF. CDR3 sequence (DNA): TGTGCCAGCAGTGAATCTTTGACAGCCCGTCGAGCAGAGCAGTACTTC.

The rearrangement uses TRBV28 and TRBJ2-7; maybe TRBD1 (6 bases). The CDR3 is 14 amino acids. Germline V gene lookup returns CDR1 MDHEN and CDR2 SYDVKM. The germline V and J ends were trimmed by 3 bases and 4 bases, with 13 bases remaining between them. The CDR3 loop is CASSLVSDRYEQYF. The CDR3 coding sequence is TGTGCCAGCAGTTTGGTTTCCGACAGGTACGAGCAGTACTTC.

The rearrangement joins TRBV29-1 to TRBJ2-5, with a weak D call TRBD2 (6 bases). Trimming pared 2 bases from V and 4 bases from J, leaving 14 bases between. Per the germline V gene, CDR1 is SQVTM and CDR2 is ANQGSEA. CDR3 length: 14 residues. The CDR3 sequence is CSVEFPPGLETQYF. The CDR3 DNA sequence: TGCAGCGTTGAATTTCCCCCGGGACTAGAGACCCAGTACTTC.

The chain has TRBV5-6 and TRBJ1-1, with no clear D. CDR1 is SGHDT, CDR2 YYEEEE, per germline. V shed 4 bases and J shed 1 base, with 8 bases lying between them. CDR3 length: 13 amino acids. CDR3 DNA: TGTGCCAGCAGCGAGGGCCCGAACACTGAAGCTTTCTTT. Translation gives CASSEGPNTEAFF.

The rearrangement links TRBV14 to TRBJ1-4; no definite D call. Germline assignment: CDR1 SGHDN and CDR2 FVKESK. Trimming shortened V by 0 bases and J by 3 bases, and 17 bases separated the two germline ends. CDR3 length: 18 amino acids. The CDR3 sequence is CASSQDRGTFRSNEKLFF. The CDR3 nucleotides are TGTGCCAGCAGCCAAGATAGAGGAACGTTTCGGTCTAATGAAAAACTGTTTTTT.

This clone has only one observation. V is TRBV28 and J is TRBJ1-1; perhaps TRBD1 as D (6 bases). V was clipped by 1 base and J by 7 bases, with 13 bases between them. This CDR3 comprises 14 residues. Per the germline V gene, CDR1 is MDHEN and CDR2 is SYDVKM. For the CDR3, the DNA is TGTGCCAGCAGTTTATCGGGGACAAGGAATGAAGCTTTCTTT. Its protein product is CASSLSGTRNEAFF.

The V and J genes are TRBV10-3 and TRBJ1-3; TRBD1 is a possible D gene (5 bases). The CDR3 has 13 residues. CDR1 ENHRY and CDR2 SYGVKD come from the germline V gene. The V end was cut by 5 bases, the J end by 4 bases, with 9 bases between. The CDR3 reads CAISLAGGNTIYF. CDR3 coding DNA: TGTGCCATCAGTTTGGCAGGGGGAAACACCATATATTTT.

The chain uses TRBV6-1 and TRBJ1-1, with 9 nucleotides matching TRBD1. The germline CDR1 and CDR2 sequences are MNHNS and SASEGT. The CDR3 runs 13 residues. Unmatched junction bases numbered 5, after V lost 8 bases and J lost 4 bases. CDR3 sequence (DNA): TGTGCCAGCGGGACAGGGCGGGCCACTGAAGCTTTCTTT. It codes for CASGTGRATEAFF.